This T cell receptor beta chain came from a study of glioma-infiltrating T cells after dendritic cell vaccination. Study-level background: Samples are from glioblastoma patients in Phase I and II dendritic cell vaccine trials. Treatment, given 2003 to 2012, was autologous tumor lysate-pulsed dendritic cell vaccination. Dendritic cells derived from monocytes and pulsed with autologous tumor lysate formed the vaccine.

The CDR3 has 13 residues. Germline V gene lookup returns CDR1 SGHRS and CDR2 YFSETQ. This clone was recorded only once. A read error may produce the germline difference seen at one junction end. Only patients with spare fresh-frozen tumor and over two years of follow-up were included. Libraries were prepared by immunoSEQ multiplex PCR; TCRdb keeps only in-frame clonotypes and omits some of them. The sample carries over 55,000 clones, 81% recorded once. This chain uses TRBV5-1 with TRBJ1-1, with D possibly being TRBD1 (5 bases). The clonotype comes from a human donor with glioblastoma. Sequenced here: blood, sampled before dendritic cell vaccination. CDR3 protein: CASSLVVDTEALF. In nucleotides, the CDR3 is TGCGCCAGCAGCTTGGTTGTGGACACTGAAGCTCTCTTT.